These 5 T cell receptor beta chains came from one sample sequenced in a study of blood T cell repertoires in COVID-19. Using immunoSEQ multiplex PCR, the repertoire was profiled, and TCRdb retains in-frame clones only, with some absent. The sample lists roughly 110,000 clones, around four fifths occurring once. The sequencing sample was made of peripheral blood. The receptor set was obtained from a woman between 65 and 79 years old with acute or convalescent COVID-19.

The rearrangement uses TRBV28 and TRBJ2-1; D might be TRBD2 (6 bases). V lost 2 bases, J lost 6 bases, and 11 bases lay in between. Germline CDR1 MDHEN, CDR2 SYDVKM. CDR3 length equals 14 residues. The CDR3 bases are TGTGCCAGCAGTTTAGGAGGGGATCGCAATGAGCAGTTCTTC. It yields the protein CASSLGGDRNEQFF.

The rearrangement uses TRBV29-1 and TRBJ2-2; TRBD2 matches at 10 bases. The ends lost 5 bases at V and 1 base at J; junction bases unmatched: 7. The CDR3 extends over 16 amino acids. Looked up from germline, CDR1 is SQVTM and CDR2 is ANQGSEA. CDR3 sequence: CSVWLAGAMNTGELFF. The CDR3 coding sequence is TGCAGCGTTTGGCTAGCGGGAGCGATGAACACCGGGGAGCTGTTTTTT.

This rearrangement joins TRBV10-3 to TRBJ1-4, with D possibly TRBD1 on 6 matching bases. The germline CDR1 and CDR2 sequences are ENHRY and SYGVKD. This CDR3 has 13 amino acids. Trimming pared 6 bases from V and 5 bases from J, leaving 10 bases between. CDR3 sequence reads: CAIRDRLNEKLFF. As DNA, the CDR3 is TGTGCCATCAGAGACAGGCTGAATGAAAAACTGTTTTTT.

The chain employs TRBV29-1 and TRBJ1-1; 8 positions agree with TRBD1. The CDR3 contains 13 residues. V was clipped by 4 bases and J by 4 bases; unmatched bases: 5. The germline V gene has CDR1 SQVTM and CDR2 ANQGSEA. CDR3 nucleotide sequence: TGCAGCGTTGGGACAGGGATCGGCACTGAAGCTTTCTTT. Translated, it gives CSVGTGIGTEAFF.

The chain recombines TRBV2 with TRBJ2-7; weak D call: TRBD1 (5 bases). This CDR3 has 13 amino acids. Trimming removed 6 bases at V and 3 bases at J, with 12 bases between. Looked up from germline, CDR1 is SNHLY and CDR2 is FYNNEI. The CDR3 nucleotides are TGTGCCAGCAGCCTAGGGGCATACTACGAGCAGTACTTC. Translated, it gives CASSLGAYYEQYF. The whole variable domain, filled in from reference TRBV2 and TRBJ2-7, reads EPEVTQTPSHQVTQMGQEVILRCVPISNHLYFYWYRQILGQKVEFLVSFYNNEISEKSEIFDDQFSVERPDGSNFTLKIRSTKLEDSAMYFCASSLGAYYEQYFGPGTRLTVT.